This T cell receptor (beta chain) came from a study of T-cell memory formation after mild COVID-19 (dated by TCRdb to the early 2020s). Notes on the research overall: TCR sequence clusters from the two donors were found to be largely donor specific. T-cell clones expanding and contracting after mild COVID-19 in a couple of donors were tracked by longitudinal TCRalpha and TCRbeta repertoire sequencing. The cohort comprised two young, previously healthy adult volunteers, one female and one male.

The listed sequencing device is Illumina NovaSeq 6000. Using 5'RACE with constant-segment primers, TCRalpha and TCRbeta cDNA libraries were constructed, with sample barcodes and unique molecular identifiers added in the process. RNA was extracted from every sample with Trizol reagent. Libraries were amplified in two PCR steps, with a second sample barcode and Illumina TruSeq adapters added in the second step. The libraries were sequenced on an Illumina NovaSeq using 2 x 150 bp paired-end reads. The original pipeline was this. The reads were demultiplexed and collapsed into UMI-guided consensus sequences using migec v1.2.7. Using mixcr v2.1.11, the UMI consensuses were aligned to TRA and TRB V and J templates and assembled into clonotypes. A clonotype was counted as expanded or contracted only if both edgeR and NoisET called the change significant, with noise models trained on biological replicates. For edgeR calls, the cutoffs were a false discovery rate-adjusted p below 0.01 and a log2 fold-change threshold of 1. As an exploratory analysis of dynamics, max-normalized trajectories of the 1000 most abundant clonotypes were examined with PCA combined with hierarchical clustering. The CD4 or CD8 phenotype of responding clones was assigned using the separately sequenced CD4+ and CD8+ repertoires. Using fastp trimming at Q25 and MiXCR clonotype assembly, TCRdb reanalyzed the public sequencing data and kept in-frame beta chains. Records with the same CDR3 protein are collapsed into one entry carrying the most frequent genes and DNA. TCRdb's processing, not the authors', yielded these V and J calls. The sample table shows some 130,000 distinct CDR3 sequences, and less than 25% are seen once. The ten largest clones add up to approximately 25% of the sample.

Paper-wide results and their limitations: Balanced CD4/CD8 phenotypes were observed for clones contracting from day 15 to 85, whereas a bias towards CD4+ was observed for a second wave of clones expanding from day 15 to 37. Only a couple of mild cases were covered by the study, and larger cohorts that include severe cases with pre-infection samples were considered necessary. Some responding clones were detected in pre-infection memory, which suggested that pre-existing cross-reactive memory T cells had joined the SARS-CoV-2 response. Whether the second-wave clones peaking on day 37 were SARS-CoV-2 specific was not confirmed. Contracting CD4+ clones were found mainly in CM and EM memory subsets, while CD8+ clones were enriched in EMRA.

PBMCs were isolated by Ficoll-Paque density gradient centrifugation. The CDR3 sequence holds 17 residues, the cysteine and phenylalanine included. The only DNA kept is the CDR3, 51 bases in frame from the first base. CDR1 and CDR2, looked up from the germline V gene (reference sequence), are SGHAT and FQDESV. V is pared back by 1 base and J by 2 bases, with 17 bases lying between the germline termini. This clonotype was recorded a few times. Its target antigen remains unknown. Per-nucleotide qualities are absent, and no much larger clonotype sits a single base away. The V and J segments used are TRBV11-1 and TRBJ1-1; the D gene is perhaps TRBD1, from 6 matching bases. Material: PBMCs or a T cell subset sorted from them (not recorded which). The source is an adult woman who had mild COVID-19 (a few samples of this study predate the infection). The sample titles of this study are shuffled in the database, so cell type and time point are left out; the donor was told from shared clones. The CDR3 reads as follows: CASSLVQLGTFNTEAFF. The DNA is TGTGCCAGCAGCTTAGTGCAACTCGGGACATTTAACACTGAAGCTTTCTTT. The entire variable domain, with the stretches around the CDR3 drawn from the reference TRBV11-1 and TRBJ1-1 proteins, is EAEVAQSPRYKITEKSQAVAFWCDPISGHATLYWYRQILGQGPELLVQFQDESVVDDSQLPKDRFSAERLKGVDSTLKIQPAELGDSAMYLCASSLVQLGTFNTEAFFGQGTRLTVV.